This section outlines one T cell receptor (beta chain) sequence together with its context. Antigen unknown. Germline values: CDR1 LNHDA, CDR2 SQIVND (reference sequence). There are 13 residues in the CDR3. Deletions cut 6 bases from V and 8 bases from J, with 14 bases between. The data were obtained in a study of T cell responses to AZD1222 COVID-19 vaccine. Study-level findings and limits: After two AZD1222 doses, spike-specific TCR breadth and depth rose versus day 0. At baseline, seropositivity was found in only a handful of AZD1222 recipients.

The protocol was immunoSEQ multiplex PCR, while the TCRdb copy is restricted to in-frame clones and leaves out a portion. The table lists about 130,000 clones, 80% to 95% of them singletons. Sequencing was performed on peripheral blood, taken 28 days after the second AZD1222 dose. This sequence was found in an adult who received the AZD1222 COVID-19 vaccine. This sequence joins TRBV19 and TRBJ2-1; D is perhaps TRBD1 (5 bases). The CDR3 sequence: CASRSGPVDEQFF. CDR3 coding DNA: TGTGCCAGTAGGTCAGGGCCCGTCGATGAGCAGTTCTTC.